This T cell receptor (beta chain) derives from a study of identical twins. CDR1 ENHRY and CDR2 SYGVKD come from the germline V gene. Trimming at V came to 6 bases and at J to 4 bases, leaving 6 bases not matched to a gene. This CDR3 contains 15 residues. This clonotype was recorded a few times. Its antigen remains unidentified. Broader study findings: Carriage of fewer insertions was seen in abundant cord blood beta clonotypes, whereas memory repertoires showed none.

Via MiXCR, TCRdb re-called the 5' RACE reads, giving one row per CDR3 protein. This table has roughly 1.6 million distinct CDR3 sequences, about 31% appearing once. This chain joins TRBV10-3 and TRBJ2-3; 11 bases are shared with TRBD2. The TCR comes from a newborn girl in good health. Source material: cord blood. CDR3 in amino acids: CAIRKTSGIADTQYF. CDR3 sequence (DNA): TGTGCCATCAGAAAGACTAGCGGGATAGCAGATACGCAGTATTTT.